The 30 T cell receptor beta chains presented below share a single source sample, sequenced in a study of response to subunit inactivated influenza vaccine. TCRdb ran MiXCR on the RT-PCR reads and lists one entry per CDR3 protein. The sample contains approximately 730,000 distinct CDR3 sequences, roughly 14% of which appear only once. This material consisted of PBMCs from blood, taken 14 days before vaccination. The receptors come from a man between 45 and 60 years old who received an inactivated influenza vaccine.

The CDR3 is CASSSRGTSPITQYF. The CDR3, as DNA: TGTGCCAGCAGCTCTAGAGGGACTAGCCCAATTACGCAGTATTTT. The J gene is TRBJ2-3, the V gene TRBV7-2; 9 bases are a match to TRBD2. The germline CDR1 and CDR2 sequences are SGHTA and FQGNSA. V shed 4 bases, J shed 8 bases, and the junction held 10 bases outside the gene matches. The CDR3 is made up of 15 amino acids.

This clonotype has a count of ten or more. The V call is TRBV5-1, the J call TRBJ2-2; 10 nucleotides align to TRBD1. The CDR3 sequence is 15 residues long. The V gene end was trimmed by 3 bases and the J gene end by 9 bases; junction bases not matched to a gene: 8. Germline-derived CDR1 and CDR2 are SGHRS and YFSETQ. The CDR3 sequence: CASSWRTGGVRELFF. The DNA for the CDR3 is TGCGCCAGCAGCTGGAGGACAGGGGGAGTAAGGGAGCTGTTTTTT.

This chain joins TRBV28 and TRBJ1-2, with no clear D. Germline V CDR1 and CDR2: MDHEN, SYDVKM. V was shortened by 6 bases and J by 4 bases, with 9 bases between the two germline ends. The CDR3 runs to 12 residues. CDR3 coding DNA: TGTGCCAGCAGCCGTATCGGCTATGGCTACACCTTC. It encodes CASSRIGYGYTF.

CDR3 coding DNA: TGTGCCAGCAGCCCTAAAGGCAAACCGGGACTAGCGGGCAACCAAGAGACCCAGTACTTC. Translated: CASSPKGKPGLAGNQETQYF. This chain connects TRBV11-1 to TRBJ2-5; 12 positions match TRBD2. V dropped 5 bases and J dropped 0; count of bases not matched to a gene: 16. There are 20 residues in the CDR3. CDR1 is SGHAT and CDR2 is FQDESV in the germline V gene (reference sequence).

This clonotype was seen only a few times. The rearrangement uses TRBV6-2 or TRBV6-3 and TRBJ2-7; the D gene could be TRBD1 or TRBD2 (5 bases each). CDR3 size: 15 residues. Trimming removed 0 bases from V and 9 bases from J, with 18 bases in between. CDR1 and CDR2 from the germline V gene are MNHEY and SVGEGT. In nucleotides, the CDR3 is TGTGCCAGCAGTTACTCGGAGAGGGGAACACGCGGGCAGTACTTC. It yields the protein CASSYSERGTRGQYF.

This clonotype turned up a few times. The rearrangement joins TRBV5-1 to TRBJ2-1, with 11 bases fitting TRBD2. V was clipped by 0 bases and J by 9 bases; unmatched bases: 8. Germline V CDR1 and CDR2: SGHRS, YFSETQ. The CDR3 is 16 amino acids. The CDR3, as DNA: TGCGCCAGCAGCTTGGAGGCGACTAGCGGGATCACTGAGCAGTTCTTC. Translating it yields CASSLEATSGITEQFF.

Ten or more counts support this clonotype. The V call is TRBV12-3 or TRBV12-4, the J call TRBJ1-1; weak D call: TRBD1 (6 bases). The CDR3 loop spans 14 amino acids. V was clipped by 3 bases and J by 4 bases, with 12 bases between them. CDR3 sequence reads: CASSFQGLSTEAFF. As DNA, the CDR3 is TGTGCCAGCAGTTTCCAGGGGTTGAGCACTGAAGCTTTCTTT.

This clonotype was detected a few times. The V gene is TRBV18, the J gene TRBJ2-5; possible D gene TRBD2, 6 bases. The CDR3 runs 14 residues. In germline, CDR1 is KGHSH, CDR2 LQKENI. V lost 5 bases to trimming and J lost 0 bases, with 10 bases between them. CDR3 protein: CASSYREDQETQYF. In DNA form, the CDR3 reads TGTGCCAGCTCATATAGGGAGGACCAAGAGACCCAGTACTTC.

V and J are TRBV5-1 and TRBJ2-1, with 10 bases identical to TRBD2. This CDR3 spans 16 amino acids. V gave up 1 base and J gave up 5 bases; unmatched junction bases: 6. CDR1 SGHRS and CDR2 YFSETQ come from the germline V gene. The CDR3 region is CASSLSQRGGNNEQFF. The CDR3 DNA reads TGCGCCAGCAGCTTGTCCCAGCGGGGGGGTAACAATGAGCAGTTCTTC.

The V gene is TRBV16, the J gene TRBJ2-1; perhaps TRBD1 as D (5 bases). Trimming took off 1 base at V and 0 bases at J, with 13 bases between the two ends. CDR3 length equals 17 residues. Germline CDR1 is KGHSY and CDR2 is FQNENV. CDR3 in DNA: TGTGCCAGCAGCCAATTTTCCAGGGTTAGCTCCTACAATGAGCAGTTCTTC. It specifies CASSQFSRVSSYNEQFF.

The DNA of the CDR3 is TGTGCCAGCAGACACGGAAGCTACGAGCAGTACTTC. Its protein is CASRHGSYEQYF. V and J are TRBV12-3 or TRBV12-4 and TRBJ2-7; D is undetermined. V was cut by 6 bases and J by 3 bases, with 9 bases left in between. The CDR3 extends over 12 amino acids.

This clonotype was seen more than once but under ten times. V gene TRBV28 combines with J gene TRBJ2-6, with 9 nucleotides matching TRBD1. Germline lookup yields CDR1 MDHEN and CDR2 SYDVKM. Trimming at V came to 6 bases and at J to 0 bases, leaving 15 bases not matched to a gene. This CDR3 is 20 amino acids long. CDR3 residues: CASSPRGGTGQNSGANVLTF. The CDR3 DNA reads TGTGCCAGCAGCCCCCGGGGCGGGACAGGGCAAAACTCTGGGGCCAACGTCCTGACTTTC.

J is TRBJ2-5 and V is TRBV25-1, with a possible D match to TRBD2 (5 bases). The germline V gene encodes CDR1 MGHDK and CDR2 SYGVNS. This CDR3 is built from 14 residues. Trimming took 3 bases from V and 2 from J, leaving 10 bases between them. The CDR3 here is CASSDGREQETQYF. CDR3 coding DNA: TGTGCCAGCAGTGATGGGAGAGAACAAGAGACCCAGTACTTC.

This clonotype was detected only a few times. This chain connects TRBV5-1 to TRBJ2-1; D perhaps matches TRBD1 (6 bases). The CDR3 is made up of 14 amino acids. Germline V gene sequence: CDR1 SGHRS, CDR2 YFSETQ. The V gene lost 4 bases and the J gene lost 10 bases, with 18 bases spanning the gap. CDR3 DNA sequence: TGCGCCAGCAGCCCGTCCGGGACATACCAAGAGCAGTTCTTC. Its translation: CASSPSGTYQEQFF.

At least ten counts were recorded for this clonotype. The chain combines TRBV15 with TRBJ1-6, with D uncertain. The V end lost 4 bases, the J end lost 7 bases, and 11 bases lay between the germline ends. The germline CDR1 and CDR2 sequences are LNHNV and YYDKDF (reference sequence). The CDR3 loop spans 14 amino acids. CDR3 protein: CATSTNLGNSPLHF. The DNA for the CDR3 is TGTGCCACCAGCACAAATTTGGGCAATTCACCCCTCCACTTT.

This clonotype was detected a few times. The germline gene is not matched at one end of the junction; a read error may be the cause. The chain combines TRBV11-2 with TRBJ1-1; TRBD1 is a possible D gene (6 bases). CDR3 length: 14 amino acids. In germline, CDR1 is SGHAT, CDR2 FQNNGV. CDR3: CASSFAGENTEVFF. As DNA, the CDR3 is TGTGCCAGCAGCTTCGCAGGGGAGAACACTGAAGTTTTCTTT.

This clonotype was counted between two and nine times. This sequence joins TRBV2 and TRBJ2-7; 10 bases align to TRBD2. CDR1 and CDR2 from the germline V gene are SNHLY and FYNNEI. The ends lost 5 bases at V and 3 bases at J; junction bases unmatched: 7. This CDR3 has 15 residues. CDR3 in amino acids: CASSFSGRNYYEQYF. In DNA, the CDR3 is TGTGCCAGCAGTTTTAGCGGGAGGAATTACTACGAGCAGTACTTC.

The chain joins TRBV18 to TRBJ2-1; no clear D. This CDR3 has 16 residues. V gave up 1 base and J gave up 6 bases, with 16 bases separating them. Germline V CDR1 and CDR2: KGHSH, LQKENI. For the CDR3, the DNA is TGTGCCAGCTCACCACGTGAGGCGCTAGGTGGCAATGAGCAGTTCTTC. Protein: CASSPREALGGNEQFF.

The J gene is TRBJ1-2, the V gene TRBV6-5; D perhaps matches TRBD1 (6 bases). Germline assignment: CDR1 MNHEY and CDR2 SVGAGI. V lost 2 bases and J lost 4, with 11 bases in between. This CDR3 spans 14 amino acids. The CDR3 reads CASSYTAQGYGYTF. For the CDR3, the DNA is TGTGCCAGCAGTTACACCGCACAGGGCTATGGCTACACCTTC.

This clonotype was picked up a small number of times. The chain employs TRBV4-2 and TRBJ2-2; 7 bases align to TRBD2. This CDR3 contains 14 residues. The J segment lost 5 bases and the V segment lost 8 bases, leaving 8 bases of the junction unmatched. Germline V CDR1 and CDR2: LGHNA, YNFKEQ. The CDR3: CASGGWGGTGELFF. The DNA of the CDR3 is TGTGCCAGCGGTGGATGGGGAGGGACCGGGGAGCTGTTTTTT.

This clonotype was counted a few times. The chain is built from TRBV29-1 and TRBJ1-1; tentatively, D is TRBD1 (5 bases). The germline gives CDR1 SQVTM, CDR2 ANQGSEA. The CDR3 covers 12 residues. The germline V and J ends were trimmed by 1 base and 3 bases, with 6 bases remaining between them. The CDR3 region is CSVEGGHTEAFF. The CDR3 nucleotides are TGCAGCGTTGAAGGGGGACACACTGAAGCTTTCTTT.

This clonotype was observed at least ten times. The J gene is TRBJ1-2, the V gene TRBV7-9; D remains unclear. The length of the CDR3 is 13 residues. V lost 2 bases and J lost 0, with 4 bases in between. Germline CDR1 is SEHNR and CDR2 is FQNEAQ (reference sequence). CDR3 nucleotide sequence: TGTGCCAGCAGCTTACCCGCTAACTATGGCTACACCTTC. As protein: CASSLPANYGYTF.

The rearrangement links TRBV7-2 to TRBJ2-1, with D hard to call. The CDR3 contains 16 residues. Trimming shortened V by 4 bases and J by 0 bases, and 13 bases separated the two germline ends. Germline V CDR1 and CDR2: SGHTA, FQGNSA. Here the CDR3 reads CASSSWTISSYNEQFF. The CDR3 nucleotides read TGTGCCAGCAGCTCATGGACGATCAGCTCCTACAATGAGCAGTTCTTC.

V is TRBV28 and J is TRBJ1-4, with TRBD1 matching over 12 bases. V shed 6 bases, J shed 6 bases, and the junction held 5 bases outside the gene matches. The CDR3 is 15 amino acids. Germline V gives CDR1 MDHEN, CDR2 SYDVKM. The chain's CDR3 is CASSPGTGGDEKLFF. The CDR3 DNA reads TGTGCCAGCAGCCCAGGGACAGGGGGCGATGAAAAACTGTTTTTT. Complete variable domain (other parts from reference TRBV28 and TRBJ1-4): DVKVTQSSRYLVKRTGEKVFLECVQDMDHENMFWYRQDPGLGLRLIYFSYDVKMKEKGDIPEGYSVSREKKERFSLILESASTNQTSMYLCASSPGTGGDEKLFFGSGTQLSVL.

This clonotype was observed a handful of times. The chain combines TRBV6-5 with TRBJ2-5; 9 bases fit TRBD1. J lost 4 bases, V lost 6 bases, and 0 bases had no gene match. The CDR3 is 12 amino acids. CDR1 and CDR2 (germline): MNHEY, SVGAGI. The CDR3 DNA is TGTGCCAGCAGGACAGGGGGAGAGACCCAGTACTTC. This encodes CASRTGGETQYF.

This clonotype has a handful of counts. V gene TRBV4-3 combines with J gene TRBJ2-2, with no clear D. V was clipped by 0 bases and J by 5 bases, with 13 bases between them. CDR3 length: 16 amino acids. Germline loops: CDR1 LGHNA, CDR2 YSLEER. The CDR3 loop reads CASSQEYRASTGELFF. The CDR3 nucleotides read TGCGCCAGCAGCCAAGAATATCGAGCAAGTACCGGGGAGCTGTTTTTT.

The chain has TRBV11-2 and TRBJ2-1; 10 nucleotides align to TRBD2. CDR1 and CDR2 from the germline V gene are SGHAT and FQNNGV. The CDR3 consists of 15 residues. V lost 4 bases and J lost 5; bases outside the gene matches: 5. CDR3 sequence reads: CASSSSGGFHNEQFF. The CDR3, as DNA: TGTGCCAGCAGCTCTAGCGGGGGATTCCACAATGAGCAGTTCTTC.

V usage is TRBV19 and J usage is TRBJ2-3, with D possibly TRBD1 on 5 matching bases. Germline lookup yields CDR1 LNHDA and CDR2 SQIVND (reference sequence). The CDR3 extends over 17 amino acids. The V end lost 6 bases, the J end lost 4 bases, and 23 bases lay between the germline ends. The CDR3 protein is CASSKTVAGFYSDTQYF. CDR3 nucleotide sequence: TGTGCCAGTAGCAAGACCGTGGCAGGGTTTTATTCAGATACGCAGTATTTT.

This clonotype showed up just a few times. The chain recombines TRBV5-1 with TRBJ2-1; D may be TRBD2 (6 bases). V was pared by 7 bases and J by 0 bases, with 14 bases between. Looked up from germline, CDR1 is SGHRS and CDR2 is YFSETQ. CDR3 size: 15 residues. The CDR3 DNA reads TGCGCCAGCGCCGCCCGGGGGAGCTCCTACAATGAGCAGTTCTTC. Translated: CASAARGSSYNEQFF.

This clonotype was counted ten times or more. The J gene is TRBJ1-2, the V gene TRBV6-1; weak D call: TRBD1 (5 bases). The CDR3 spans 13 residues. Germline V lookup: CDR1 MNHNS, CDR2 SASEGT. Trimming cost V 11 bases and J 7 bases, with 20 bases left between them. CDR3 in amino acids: CAVGDFQRTGYTF. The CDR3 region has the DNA TGTGCCGTTGGGGACTTTCAAAGGACTGGCTACACCTTC.